The present T cell receptor beta chain was sequenced within a study of blood T cell repertoires in COVID-19. Looking at the study overall: PBMCs, B-cell-depleted T cells, or T cells provided the cDNA or gDNA that made up the material.

Looked up from germline, CDR1 is SNHLY and CDR2 is FYNNEI. This CDR3 region has 13 residues. V trimming: 8 bases; J trimming: 4 bases; junction bases outside the gene matches: 7. Original processing methods: Scientists estimated how many nucleated cells there were by amplifying reference gene primers. Only in-frame clones appear in the TCRdb table, and some are missing; sequencing was by immunoSEQ multiplex PCR. V, J and clone size reflect that table, while D and trimming were determined from the DNA. The table has about 280,000 clones, about 90% seen once. The material sequenced was peripheral blood. This chain uses TRBV2 with TRBJ1-1, with 7 positions matching TRBD1. This clonotype originated in a woman under 40 with COVID-19, enrolled during active disease. CDR3 DNA: TGTGCCAGCCGAGGTAGGGGGCTCACTGAAGCTTTCTTT. Amino acid sequence: CASRGRGLTEAFF.